Sequencing of this TCR beta chain was carried out in a study of T cell responses to AZD1222 COVID-19 vaccine. Per germline, CDR1 SGHAT and CDR2 FQNNGV. V gave up 2 bases and J gave up 2 bases, with 18 bases separating them. This CDR3 contains 18 residues. Sequenced by immunoSEQ multiplex PCR; TCRdb stores in-frame clones only, minus some. The sample lists 100,000 to 150,000 clones, approximately 90% occurring once. This TCR came from an adult in good health. The rearrangement joins TRBV11-2 to TRBJ2-2; tentatively, D is TRBD1 or TRBD2 (6 bases each). The input for sequencing was peripheral blood, taken on day 0 of AZD1222 vaccination. CDR3 in amino acids: CASSLLYRGGSNTGELFF. CDR3 DNA sequence: TGTGCCAGCAGCTTATTGTACAGAGGGGGGTCCAACACCGGGGAGCTGTTTTTT.